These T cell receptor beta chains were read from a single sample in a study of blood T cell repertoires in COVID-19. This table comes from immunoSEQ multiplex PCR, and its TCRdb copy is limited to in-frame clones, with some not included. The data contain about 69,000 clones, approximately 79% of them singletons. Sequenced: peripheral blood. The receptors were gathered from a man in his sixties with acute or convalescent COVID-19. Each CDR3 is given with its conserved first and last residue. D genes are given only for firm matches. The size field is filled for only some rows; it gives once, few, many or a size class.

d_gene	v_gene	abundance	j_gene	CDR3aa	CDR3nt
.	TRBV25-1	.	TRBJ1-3	CASRSRKYRERRDTIYF	TGTGCCAGCAGATCCAGAAAATACAGGGAACGGCGAGACACCATATATTTT
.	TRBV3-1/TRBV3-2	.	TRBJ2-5	CASSPRDVTQETQYF	TGTGCCAGCAGCCCGCGGGACGTTACCCAAGAGACCCAGTACTTC
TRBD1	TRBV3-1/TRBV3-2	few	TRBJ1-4	CASSRQGARKLFF	TGTGCCAGCAGCCGACAGGGGGCTAGAAAACTGTTTTTT
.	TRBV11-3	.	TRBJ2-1	CASSQGGNEQFF	TGTGCCAGCAGCCAAGGCGGCAATGAGCAGTTCTTC
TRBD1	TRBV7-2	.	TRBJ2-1	CASSLARGTGSYNEQFF	TGTGCCAGCAGCTTAGCGCGCGGGACAGGGTCGTACAATGAGCAGTTCTTC
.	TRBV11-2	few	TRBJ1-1	CASSPDMNTEAFF	TGTGCCAGCAGTCCCGACATGAACACTGAAGCTTTCTTT
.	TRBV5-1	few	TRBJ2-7	CASSLVGGIGEQYF	TGCGCCAGCAGCTTGGTTGGGGGGATCGGCGAGCAGTACTTC
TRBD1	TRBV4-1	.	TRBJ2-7	CASSQDRRRPGQGHEQYF	TGCGCCAGCAGCCAAGATCGGCGACGTCCGGGACAGGGACACGAGCAGTACTTC
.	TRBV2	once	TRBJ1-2	CASSGQGSHYGYTF	TGTGCCAGCAGTGGCCAGGGGAGCCACTATGGCTACACCTTC
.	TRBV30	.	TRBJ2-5	CAWSVAETQYF	TGTGCCTGGAGTGTCGCGGAGACCCAGTACTTC
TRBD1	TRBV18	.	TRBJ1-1	CASSPSPGQTADTEAFF	TGTGCCAGCTCACCCTCCCCGGGACAGACGGCGGACACTGAAGCTTTCTTT
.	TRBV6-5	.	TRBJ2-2	CASSYRPTATGELFF	TGTGCCAGCAGTTATCGGCCGACAGCCACCGGGGAGCTGTTTTTT
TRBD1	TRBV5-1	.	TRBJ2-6	CASNRGGPSSGANVLTF	TGCGCCAGTAACAGGGGTGGGCCCTCGTCGGGGGCCAACGTCCTGACTTTC
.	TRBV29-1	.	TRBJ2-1	CSVERETVYNEQFF	TGCAGCGTTGAGCGCGAAACAGTATACAATGAGCAGTTCTTC
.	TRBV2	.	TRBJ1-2	CAPIRGDGYTF	TGTGCCCCCATACGGGGGGATGGCTACACCTTC
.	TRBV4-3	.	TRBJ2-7	CASSQDRWEGARYEQYF	TGCGCCAGCAGCCAAGATCGGTGGGAAGGGGCGAGATACGAGCAGTACTTC
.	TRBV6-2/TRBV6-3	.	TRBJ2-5	CASSYSISRGMVETQYF	TGTGCCAGCAGTTACTCGATCAGTAGGGGGATGGTAGAGACCCAGTACTTC
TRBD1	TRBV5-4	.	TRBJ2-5	CASSLGTAQETQYF	TGTGCCAGCAGCTTAGGGACAGCCCAAGAGACCCAGTACTTC
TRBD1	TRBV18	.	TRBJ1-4	CASSPAGQGGTNEKLFF	TGTGCCAGCTCACCAGCCGGACAGGGTGGAACTAATGAAAAACTGTTTTTT